These 5 T cell receptor beta chains came from one sample sequenced in a study of blood T cell repertoires in COVID-19. Only in-frame clones appear in the TCRdb table, and some are missing; sequencing was by immunoSEQ multiplex PCR. This table has roughly 150,000 clones, approximately 91% appearing once. Sequencing was done on a sample of peripheral blood. Receptor source: a man between 18 and 35 years old with COVID-19, enrolled during active disease.

The genes are TRBV9 and TRBJ2-1, with a weak D call TRBD1 (6 bases). V shed 0 bases and J shed 1 base, with 8 bases lying between them. The CDR3 is made up of 15 amino acids. Germline CDR1 SGDLS, CDR2 YYNGEE. CDR3 amino acids: CASSVEGESYNEQFF. For the CDR3, the DNA is TGTGCCAGCAGCGTAGAGGGGGAGTCCTACAATGAGCAGTTCTTC.

This clone turned up a few times. The rearrangement joins TRBV6-5 to TRBJ1-5; no clear D gene. The CDR3 length is 13 residues. Trimming took off 6 bases at V and 7 bases at J, with 13 bases between the two ends. Germline V gene data show CDR1 as MNHEY and CDR2 as SVGAGI. CDR3 in amino acids: CASRPGGEQPQHF. The CDR3, as DNA: TGTGCCAGCAGGCCGGGCGGGGAACAGCCCCAGCATTTT.

This clone appeared a single time. The rearrangement joins TRBV11-1 to TRBJ2-1; D not resolved. The germline V gene has CDR1 SGHAT and CDR2 FQDESV (reference sequence). The CDR3 is made up of 16 amino acids. V lost 2 bases and J 7 bases, leaving 18 bases between the germline ends. CDR3 in amino acids: CASSLSGVRYMNEQFF. The CDR3 nucleotides read TGTGCCAGCAGCTTATCCGGAGTCCGGTATATGAATGAGCAGTTCTTC.

The chain employs TRBV29-1 and TRBJ2-1; D possibly corresponds to TRBD1 (5 bases). CDR3 length equals 17 residues. Trimming pared 1 base from V and 8 bases from J, leaving 24 bases between. Germline CDR1 and CDR2: SQVTM and ANQGSEA. CDR3 nucleotides: TGCAGCGTTGAAGCGGCACCTGACTGGGTCCTACAGGATGAGCAGTTCTTC. Amino acids: CSVEAAPDWVLQDEQFF.

The gene calls are TRBV5-4 and TRBJ1-6; D ambiguous. The CDR3 totals 12 residues. CDR1 and CDR2 (germline): SGHNT, YYREEE (reference sequence). Trimming stripped 4 bases from V and 9 bases from J, with 8 bases between. CDR3 protein: CASSREGSPLHF. The CDR3 coding sequence is TGTGCCAGCAGCCGTGAGGGTTCACCCCTCCACTTT.